This passage covers 13 T cell receptor beta chains from one sample sequenced in a study of cytomegalovirus exposure and HLA in healthy donors. Only in-frame clones appear in the TCRdb table, and some are missing; sequencing was by immunoSEQ multiplex PCR. The data show roughly 50,000 clones, about 88% seen once. What was sequenced was PBMCs. These receptor sequences come from a man aged 18 to 29 in good health and CMV-seronegative.

The chain couples TRBV19 to TRBJ1-5; 7 nucleotides agree with TRBD1. The CDR3 sequence is 14 residues long. V gave up 6 bases and J gave up 5 bases; unmatched junction bases: 7. CDR1 is LNHDA, CDR2 SQIVND, per germline (reference sequence). The CDR3 DNA follows: TGTGCCAGTAGCCAACAGGGGATGTATCAGCCCCAGCATTTT. It codes for CASSQQGMYQPQHF.

This sequence joins TRBV7-9 and TRBJ2-3, with 10 bases aligning to TRBD2. CDR3 length: 16 amino acids. CDR1 and CDR2 (germline): SEHNR, FQNEAQ (reference sequence). Unmatched junction bases numbered 10, after V lost 5 bases and J lost 5 bases. The CDR3 here is CASSEIPGLALDTQYF. DNA of the CDR3: TGTGCCAGCAGCGAAATTCCGGGACTAGCGCTAGATACGCAGTATTTT.

The genes are TRBV19 and TRBJ2-7; 9 nucleotides agree with TRBD2. The V gene end was trimmed by 5 bases and the J gene end by 2 bases; junction bases not matched to a gene: 7. CDR3 length: 15 amino acids. Germline values: CDR1 LNHDA, CDR2 SQIVND (reference sequence). CDR3 amino acids: CASSFFSGGTYEQYF. DNA of the CDR3: TGTGCCAGTAGTTTTTTTAGCGGGGGTACCTACGAGCAGTACTTC. Together with reference TRBV19 and TRBJ2-7, the CDR3 gives the full variable domain: DGGITQSPKYLFRKEGQNVTLSCEQNLNHDAMYWYRQDPGQGLRLIYYSQIVNDFQKGDIAEGYSVSREKKESFPLTVTSAQKNPTAFYLCASSFFSGGTYEQYFGPGTRLTVT.

The genes are TRBV6-1 and TRBJ2-7; 8 nucleotides align to TRBD2. Germline V gene lookup returns CDR1 MNHNS and CDR2 SASEGT. The CDR3 runs 14 residues. V lost 2 bases, J lost 9 bases, and 9 bases stayed unmatched. As DNA, the CDR3 is TGTGCCAGCAGTGAATGGGTAGCGGGACCTTGGCAGTACTTC. Translation: CASSEWVAGPWQYF.

The chain carries TRBV5-5 and TRBJ2-1; 10 bases line up with TRBD2. CDR3 size: 16 residues. Germline CDR1 and CDR2: SGHKS and YYEKEE (reference sequence). V trimming: 6 bases; J trimming: 8 bases; junction bases outside the gene matches: 14. The CDR3 region has the DNA TGTGCCAGCAACACCCGAGCGGTAGCGGGAGGTCATGAGCAGTTCTTC. Its translation is CASNTRAVAGGHEQFF.

This clone was counted once. V is TRBV6-6 and J is TRBJ2-3; weak D call: TRBD1 (6 bases). The CDR3 is 14 amino acids. Per germline, CDR1 MNHNY and CDR2 SVGAGI (reference sequence). Deletions cut 2 bases from V and 4 bases from J, with 10 bases between. In nucleotides, the CDR3 is TGTGCCAGCAGTTACACTCCAGGGGCAGATACGCAGTATTTT. Protein: CASSYTPGADTQYF.

This clone occurred a few times. The V and J genes are TRBV2 and TRBJ1-5; the match to TRBD1 covers 10 bases. The J segment lost 5 bases and the V segment lost 6 bases, leaving 1 base of the junction unmatched. This CDR3 spans 13 amino acids. Germline CDR1 SNHLY, CDR2 FYNNEI. This CDR3 reads CASSGQGDQPQHF. Here the CDR3 DNA reads TGTGCCAGCAGCGGACAGGGGGATCAGCCCCAGCATTTT.

The V and J genes are TRBV30 and TRBJ1-5; D unresolved. V was pared by 0 bases and J by 5 bases, with 8 bases between. Germline V gene data show CDR1 as GTSNPN and CDR2 as SVGIG (reference sequence). This CDR3 region has 13 residues. The DNA of the CDR3 is TGTGCCTGGAGTGTACGCGGGGATCAGCCCCAGCATTTT. Residues: CAWSVRGDQPQHF.

The genes are TRBV7-8 and TRBJ1-5; D gene unclear. V was trimmed by 2 bases and J by 9 bases, leaving 11 bases between them. Germline V CDR1 and CDR2: SGHVS, FQNEAQ. The CDR3 runs 13 residues. CDR3 nucleotide sequence: TGTGCCAGCAGCTTACAGGTGTCCGGGCCCCAGCATTTT. The encoded protein is CASSLQVSGPQHF.

The chain links TRBV27 to TRBJ2-5; D gene uncertain. Germline-derived CDR1 and CDR2 are MNHEY and SMNVEV (reference sequence). With 4 bases removed from V and 4 bases from J, the gap between germline ends came to 16 bases. The CDR3 loop spans 15 amino acids. The CDR3 reads CASSSLSLVRETQYF. In DNA form, the CDR3 reads TGTGCCAGCAGTTCCCTAAGCTTAGTGCGAGAGACCCAGTACTTC.

This sequence joins TRBV6-6 and TRBJ2-1, with D uncertain. The CDR3 runs 13 residues. V dropped 7 bases and J dropped 5 bases, with 12 bases sitting between them. From germline, CDR1 is MNHNY and CDR2 SVGAGI (reference sequence). The CDR3 DNA sequence: TGTGCCAGCACCCTTTTCGTTGACAATGAGCAGTTCTTC. It encodes CASTLFVDNEQFF.

By its share, this clone is medium-sized. This chain connects TRBV6-1 to TRBJ2-3; TRBD2 agrees at 9 bases. The CDR3 has 17 amino acids. The V segment lost 4 bases and the J segment 4 bases; nucleotides outside the gene matches: 12. The germline V gene has CDR1 MNHNS and CDR2 SASEGT. CDR3 protein: CASSARLVLAGPDTQYF. DNA of the CDR3: TGTGCCAGCAGTGCCCGATTGGTACTAGCGGGTCCAGATACGCAGTATTTT.

V gene TRBV28 combines with J gene TRBJ1-5; 9 nucleotides agree with TRBD1. The CDR3 is 19 amino acids. CDR1 and CDR2 (germline): MDHEN, SYDVKM. With 3 bases clipped from V and 7 bases from J, the junction kept 19 bases outside the gene matches. The CDR3 sequence: CASSFRPVWDRAVYQPQHF. The CDR3 coding sequence is TGTGCCAGCAGTTTCCGACCTGTGTGGGACAGGGCGGTATACCAGCCCCAGCATTTT.